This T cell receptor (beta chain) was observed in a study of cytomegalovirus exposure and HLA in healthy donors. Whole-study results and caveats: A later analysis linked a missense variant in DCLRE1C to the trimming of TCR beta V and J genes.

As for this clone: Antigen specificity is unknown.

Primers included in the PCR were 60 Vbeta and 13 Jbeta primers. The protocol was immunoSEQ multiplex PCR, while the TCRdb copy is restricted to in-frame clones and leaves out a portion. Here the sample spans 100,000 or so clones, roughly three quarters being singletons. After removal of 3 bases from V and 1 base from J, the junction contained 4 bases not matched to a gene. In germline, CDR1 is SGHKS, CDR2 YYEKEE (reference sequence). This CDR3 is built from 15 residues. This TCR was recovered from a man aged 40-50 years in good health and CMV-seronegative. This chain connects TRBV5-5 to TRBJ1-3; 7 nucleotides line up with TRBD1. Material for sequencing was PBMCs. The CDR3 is CASSWTTGSGNTIYF. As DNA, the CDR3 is TGTGCCAGCAGCTGGACGACAGGGTCTGGAAACACCATATATTTT.